Each of the 8 T cell receptor beta chains below was sequenced from the same sample in a study of T cell responses to AZD1222 COVID-19 vaccine. The repertoire was sequenced with immunoSEQ multiplex PCR; TCRdb's copy has only in-frame clones and lacks some. The table lists roughly 150,000 clones, about 91% of them singletons, with less than 2.5% in the top ten. The source was peripheral blood, collected on day 0 of AZD1222 vaccination. The receptors originated from an adult in good health.

As DNA, the CDR3 is TGTGCCAGCAGCCTGTACCTTGGGAGCTACGAGCAGTACTTC. Protein: CASSLYLGSYEQYF. J is TRBJ2-7 and V is TRBV5-5; D is perhaps TRBD2 (5 bases). With 4 bases removed from V and 3 bases from J, the gap between germline ends came to 14 bases. From germline, CDR1 is SGHKS and CDR2 YYEKEE (reference sequence). The CDR3 sequence is 14 residues long. Full variable domain (outside the CDR3, taken from reference TRBV5-5 and TRBJ2-7): DAGVTQSPTHLIKTRGQQVTLRCSPISGHKSVSWYQQVLGQGPQFIFQYYEKEERGRGNFPDRFSARQFPNYSSELNVNALLLGDSALYLCASSLYLGSYEQYFGPGTRLTVT.

The chain links TRBV18 to TRBJ1-6; 7 nucleotides line up with TRBD1. The J segment lost 1 base and the V segment lost 1 base, leaving 10 bases of the junction unmatched. In germline, CDR1 is KGHSH, CDR2 LQKENI. CDR3 length: 19 residues. The DNA of the CDR3 is TGTGCCAGCTCACCACTCGGGACAGAGGTCGGGTCCTATAATTCACCCCTCCACTTT. Its protein is CASSPLGTEVGSYNSPLHF.

The chain combines TRBV6-2 or TRBV6-3 with TRBJ1-6; 9 positions agree with TRBD1. V shed 6 bases and J 10 bases; nucleotides not matched to a gene: 7. This CDR3 is 14 amino acids long. Per germline, CDR1 MNHEY and CDR2 SVGEGT. Written as DNA, the CDR3 is TGTGCCAGCAGCCGAGACAGGGGGTCCTCACCCCTCCACTTT. The encoded protein is CASSRDRGSSPLHF.

The chain uses TRBV6-5 and TRBJ1-6; 8 bases map to TRBD1. The CDR3 sequence is 15 residues long. V dropped 6 bases and J dropped 7; count of bases not matched to a gene: 8. CDR1 MNHEY and CDR2 SVGAGI come from the germline V gene. The CDR3 loop reads CASRPDRVGNSPLHF. CDR3 DNA: TGTGCCAGCAGGCCGGACAGGGTGGGAAATTCACCCCTCCACTTT.

This clone was seen only once. The chain employs TRBV18 and TRBJ2-3, with D perhaps TRBD2 (6 bases). Trimming left V 3 bases short and J 6 bases short, with 16 bases between. The CDR3 spans 15 residues. Germline loops: CDR1 KGHSH, CDR2 LQKENI. The CDR3 DNA sequence: TGTGCCAGCTCACCGTTCGAGACTAGTACGGATACGCAGTATTTT. It specifies CASSPFETSTDTQYF.

The chain joins TRBV7-2 to TRBJ1-1; D not resolved. CDR3 length: 13 residues. The ends were cut back, 2 bases at V and 7 bases at J, with 11 bases in the middle. The germline CDR1 and CDR2 sequences are SGHTA and FQGNSA. CDR3: CASSLTESVEAFF. The CDR3 DNA is TGTGCCAGCAGCTTAACGGAAAGCGTTGAAGCTTTCTTT.

The chain joins TRBV9 to TRBJ2-5; TRBD2 agrees at 9 bases. The CDR3 loop spans 16 amino acids. The V gene end was trimmed by 0 bases and the J gene end by 1 base; junction bases not matched to a gene: 4. Per the germline V gene, CDR1 is SGDLS and CDR2 is YYNGEE. The CDR3 is CASSVDLAGVQETQYF. The DNA for the CDR3 is TGTGCCAGCAGCGTAGATTTAGCGGGGGTCCAAGAGACCCAGTACTTC.

J is TRBJ2-2 and V is TRBV7-8; D may be TRBD1 (6 bases). Germline CDR1 reads SGHVS; CDR2 reads FQNEAQ. V shed 5 bases and J shed 0 bases, with 13 bases lying between them. The length of the CDR3 is 16 residues. CDR3 sequence reads: CASSPVGAPNTGELFF. The CDR3 region has the DNA TGTGCCAGCAGCCCGGTGGGGGCCCCGAACACCGGGGAGCTGTTTTTT. Full variable domain (missing parts from reference TRBV7-8 and TRBJ2-2): GAGVSQSPRYKVAKRGQDVALRCDPISGHVSLFWYQQALGQGPEFLTYFQNEAQLDKSGLPSDRFFAERPEGSVSTLKIQRTQQEDSAVYLCASSPVGAPNTGELFFGEGSRLTVL.